Each of the 27 T cell receptor beta chains below was sequenced from the same sample in a study of CD8 T cells in ankylosing spondylitis (dated 2017 in TCRdb). Receptor libraries were prepared by 5' RACE. Sequencing relied on an Illumina HiSeq 2500. TCRdb reworked the public reads: Q25 trimming with fastp, MiXCR clone assembly, productive beta chains retained. Each CDR3 protein gets just one entry, which takes the most common genes and DNA from the rows behind it. The sample records around 210,000 distinct CDR3 sequences, roughly 8% of which are singletons. The top ten constitute around 4.8% of the sample. Sequences were obtained from blood, either unsorted or a sorted T cell fraction (not recorded which). Receptors were obtained from a female donor with ankylosing spondylitis or in good health (not recorded which).

This clonotype was counted at least ten times. The chain is built from TRBV20-1 and TRBJ1-3; D not resolved. The CDR3 has 16 residues. Trimming took off 0 bases at V and 1 base at J, with 13 bases between the two ends. Germline assignment: CDR1 DFQATT and CDR2 SNEGSKA (reference sequence). The CDR3 reads CSARDDRGISGNTIYF. The CDR3, as DNA: TGCAGTGCTAGAGACGACCGAGGAATATCTGGAAACACCATATATTTT.

Only a few counts were recorded for this clonotype. Sequence at one end of the junction differs from germline and may be a read error. The chain couples TRBV6-4 to TRBJ2-3; a possible D gene is TRBD1 (6 bases). CDR1 and CDR2 (germline): MRHNA, SNTAGT. This CDR3 region has 16 residues. CDR3 sequence: CATSDPMTGETDTQYF. Here the CDR3 DNA reads TGTGCCACCAGTGACCCTATGACAGGAGAAACAGATACGCAGTATTTT.

This clonotype showed up many times. The rearrangement joins TRBV29-1 to TRBJ1-4; D not certain. Germline assignment: CDR1 SQVTM and CDR2 ANQGSEA. The CDR3 contains 13 residues. Trimming left V 2 bases short and J 8 bases short, with 12 bases between. The CDR3: CSVERESEEKLFF. For the CDR3, the DNA is TGCAGCGTTGAAAGGGAGTCCGAGGAAAAACTGTTTTTT.

This clonotype was counted at least ten times. The CDR3 sequence is CASKRVTRLATGELFF. The CDR3, as DNA: TGTGCCAGCAAAAGGGTTACAAGACTAGCCACCGGGGAGCTGTTTTTT. The chain uses TRBV6-2 or TRBV6-3 and TRBJ2-2; 7 bases are shared with TRBD2. V was pared by 7 bases and J by 4 bases, with 12 bases of the junction left unmatched. The CDR3 has 16 amino acids. The germline gives CDR1 MNHEY, CDR2 SVGEGT.

The count of this clonotype is one. The germline gene is not matched at one end of the junction; a read error may be the cause. This rearrangement joins TRBV13 to TRBJ2-3, with D possibly TRBD2 on 5 matching bases. CDR1 is PRHDT, CDR2 FYEKMQ, per germline (reference sequence). The CDR3 is made up of 13 amino acids. CDR3 sequence reads: CTSSGGISDTQYF. As DNA, the CDR3 is TGTACCAGCAGTGGAGGTATTTCAGATACGCAGTATTTT.

This clonotype was detected many times. The chain joins TRBV24-1 to TRBJ2-1; maybe TRBD2 (6 bases). The CDR3 spans 15 residues. Trimming took off 0 bases at V and 7 bases at J, with 12 bases between the two ends. Germline V gene data show CDR1 as KGHDR and CDR2 as SFDVKD. Here the CDR3 reads CATSDLKTGGNEQFF. The CDR3 region has the DNA TGTGCCACCAGTGATTTGAAGACTGGGGGGAATGAGCAGTTCTTC.

There are many counts of this clonotype. This chain joins TRBV20-1 and TRBJ1-6; D ambiguous. The V gene lost 6 bases and the J gene lost 4 bases, with 13 bases spanning the gap. Germline V gene sequence: CDR1 DFQATT, CDR2 SNEGSKA (reference sequence). CDR3 size: 14 residues. The CDR3 protein is CSAPDGSYNSPLHF. The CDR3 DNA reads as TGCAGTGCCCCAGACGGAAGTTATAATTCACCCCTCCACTTT.

In its sample, this clonotype was seen many times. The CDR3 nucleotides read TGCAGCGTGGGGGGAGACACCGGGGAGCTGTTTTTT. It is translated as CSVGGDTGELFF. J is TRBJ2-2 and V is TRBV29-1; D might be TRBD2 (6 bases). There are 12 residues in the CDR3. Germline V gene sequence: CDR1 SQVTM, CDR2 ANQGSEA. V shed 6 bases and J shed 3 bases, with 8 bases lying between them.

A remark on this clonotype: A much bigger clone sits one base away, suggesting this may be a read error. The gene calls are TRBV19 and TRBJ1-2; 7 bases match TRBD1. This CDR3 has 14 residues. CDR1 is LNHDA, CDR2 SQIVND, per germline (reference sequence). CDR3 coding DNA: TGTACCAGTAGTATAGGGGGACAGCTCTATGGCTACACCTTC. Translation: CTSSIGGQLYGYTF.

This clonotype was detected many times. The chain is built from TRBV7-3 and TRBJ1-2; perhaps TRBD1 as D (5 bases). The CDR3 has 17 amino acids. Trimming left V 2 bases short and J 4 bases short, with 20 bases between. The germline V gene has CDR1 SGHTA and CDR2 FQGTGA. CDR3 sequence: CASSLYVILCTGYGYTF. Here the CDR3 DNA reads TGTGCCAGCAGCTTATATGTCATCCTCTGTACAGGCTATGGCTACACCTTC.

This clonotype was counted many times. The chain couples TRBV6-1 to TRBJ2-6, with 8 bases fitting TRBD1. Germline V gene sequence: CDR1 MNHNS, CDR2 SASEGT. The ends lost 5 bases at V and 0 bases at J; junction bases unmatched: 9. This CDR3 comprises 18 residues. Here the CDR3 reads CASSPRTGTLSGANVLTF. The CDR3 DNA sequence: TGTGCCAGCAGTCCAAGGACAGGGACTCTCTCTGGGGCCAACGTCCTGACTTTC.

The V call is TRBV20-1, the J call TRBJ1-5, with D tentatively TRBD1 (6 bases). The CDR3 is 14 residues long. V lost 3 bases and J lost 0, with 9 bases in between. Germline V gene sequence: CDR1 DFQATT, CDR2 SNEGSKA (reference sequence). In DNA form, the CDR3 reads TGCAGTGCTAGGGGGACAAGTAGCAATCAGCCCCAGCATTTT. Its protein is CSARGTSSNQPQHF.

This clonotype was detected ten times or more. The chain has TRBV20-1 and TRBJ1-1; D is undetermined. This CDR3 spans 12 amino acids. Germline V lookup: CDR1 DFQATT, CDR2 SNEGSKA (reference sequence). The V end was cut by 4 bases, the J end by 2 bases, with 8 bases between. CDR3 protein: CSAIWGNTEAFF. Here the CDR3 DNA reads TGCAGTGCTATCTGGGGAAACACTGAAGCTTTCTTT.

This clonotype was seen repeatedly, ten times or more. This chain links TRBV28 with TRBJ1-1, with 8 bases aligning to TRBD1. J was trimmed by 5 bases and V by 8 bases; bases with no gene match: 10. The V gene's germline CDR1 is MDHEN and CDR2 SYDVKM. The CDR3 runs 14 residues. CDR3 DNA: TGTGCCAGCGGGGAAGCAGGGGGCAAGACTGAAGCTTTCTTT. This translates into CASGEAGGKTEAFF.

This clonotype was picked up many times. The genes are TRBV29-1 and TRBJ2-3; 8 nucleotides match TRBD2. With 6 bases clipped from V and 3 bases from J, the junction kept 8 bases outside the gene matches. The CDR3 sequence is 14 residues long. The germline CDR1 and CDR2 sequences are SQVTM and ANQGSEA. The chain's CDR3 is CSVRGAYVTDTQYF. As DNA, the CDR3 is TGCAGCGTGCGGGGGGCGTATGTGACAGATACGCAGTATTTT.

As for this clonotype: A much larger clone sits a single nucleotide away, making a read error possible. This rearrangement joins TRBV4-1 to TRBJ2-1, with TRBD1 as a possible D gene (6 bases). Germline assignment: CDR1 MGHRA and CDR2 YSYEKL. There are 16 residues in the CDR3. The CDR3 loop is CASSHTRGRSYNEQSF. CDR3 nucleotide sequence: TGCGCCAGCAGCCACACCAGGGGAAGGTCCTACAATGAGCAGTCCTTC.

This clonotype showed up just a few times. The chain is built from TRBV7-9 and TRBJ2-5; 10 nucleotides line up with TRBD2. The germline gives CDR1 SEHNR, CDR2 FQNEAQ (reference sequence). After removal of 4 bases from V and 5 bases from J, the junction contained 7 bases not matched to a gene. CDR3 length: 15 amino acids. The CDR3 nucleotides read TGTGCCAGCAGCTCGTGGGGGGGACTAGCGGAGACCCAGTACTTC. Amino acids: CASSSWGGLAETQYF. Looking up the rest from reference TRBV7-9 and TRBJ2-5 gives the full variable domain: DTGVSQNPRHKITKRGQNVTFRCDPISEHNRLYWYRQTLGQGPEFLTYFQNEAQLEKSRLLSDRFSAERPKGSFSTLEIQRTEQGDSAMYLCASSSWGGLAETQYFGPGTRLLVL.

This clonotype was seen ten or more times. The chain recombines TRBV6-5 with TRBJ2-3; 7 nucleotides line up with TRBD2. This CDR3 comprises 15 residues. The junction had 7 bases not matched to a gene; V was cut back by 2 bases and J by 5 bases. CDR1 is MNHEY and CDR2 is SVGAGI in the germline V gene. CDR3 coding DNA: TGTGCCAGCAGTTACGGTGGGAGGGCCTTAGATACGCAGTATTTT. Translating it yields CASSYGGRALDTQYF.

V is TRBV6-6 and J is TRBJ1-2; the D gene is possibly TRBD1 (6 bases). CDR1 and CDR2 (germline): MNHNY, SVGAGI (reference sequence). Trimming cost V 6 bases and J 7 bases, with 18 bases left between them. The CDR3 loop spans 14 amino acids. CDR3 coding DNA: TGTGCCAGCAGAAGGGGGGATTATCCTACTGGCTACACCTTC. This sequence encodes CASRRGDYPTGYTF.

This clonotype was seen repeatedly, ten times or more. This chain links TRBV9 with TRBJ2-3; TRBD2 matches 10 bases. The CDR3 length is 17 residues. V lost 9 bases, J lost 4 bases, and 17 bases stayed unmatched. The germline gives CDR1 SGDLS, CDR2 YYNGEE. The CDR3 DNA reads TGTGCCACCGACAGCGAGAGTAGCGGGAGGCCAGCAGATACGCAGTATTTT. This encodes CATDSESSGRPADTQYF.

This clonotype was observed many times. The chain joins TRBV15 to TRBJ2-7, with D perhaps matching TRBD1 or TRBD2 (5 bases each). Looked up from germline, CDR1 is LNHNV and CDR2 is YYDKDF (reference sequence). V was clipped by 4 bases and J by 4 bases, with 17 bases between them. The CDR3 totals 15 residues. The CDR3 DNA sequence: TGTGCCACCAGCAACAGCGGCAGGGATCCTTACGAGCAGTACTTC. Translated, it gives CATSNSGRDPYEQYF.

This clonotype was detected many times. CDR3 loop: CASSYDSGLSIVQFF. The CDR3 DNA sequence: TGTGCCAGCAGTTACGACTCGGGACTAAGCATCGTGCAGTTCTTC. The gene calls are TRBV6-2 or TRBV6-3 and TRBJ2-1; TRBD2 aligns across 7 bases. The CDR3 loop spans 15 amino acids. The trim removed 2 bases at V and 12 bases at J, leaving 13 bases unmatched. Germline V gene lookup returns CDR1 MNHEY and CDR2 SVGEGT.

The table lists this clonotype with many counts. V and J are TRBV4-3 and TRBJ2-3; 7 bases line up with TRBD2. CDR1 is LGHNA, CDR2 YSLEER, per germline. V trimming: 1 base; J trimming: 5 bases; junction bases outside the gene matches: 12. This CDR3 has 17 residues. In DNA form, the CDR3 reads TGCGCCAGCAGCCAAGGTCCCTCGCGGGAGTTAGGAGATACGCAGTATTTT. Its protein product is CASSQGPSRELGDTQYF.

The table lists this clonotype with a few counts. This chain uses TRBV6-2 or TRBV6-3 with TRBJ1-5, with 10 bases lining up with TRBD1. This CDR3 has 13 residues. J lost 5 bases, V lost 6 bases, and 1 base had no gene match. The germline gives CDR1 MNHEY, CDR2 SVGEGT. CDR3 sequence (DNA): TGTGCCAGCAGGGGGACAGGGGATCAGCCCCAGCATTTT. Translation: CASRGTGDQPQHF.

This clonotype was detected ten times or more. This rearrangement joins TRBV12-3 or TRBV12-4 to TRBJ2-7; weak D call: TRBD2 (7 bases). This CDR3 contains 15 residues. V lost 6 bases, J lost 4 bases, and 19 bases lay in between. CDR3: CASRSGDTNPYEQYF. DNA of the CDR3: TGTGCCAGCAGAAGCGGGGACACCAATCCTTACGAGCAGTACTTC.

This clonotype has a count of ten or more. The rearrangement joins TRBV9 to TRBJ2-5; no firm D call. Germline lookup yields CDR1 SGDLS and CDR2 YYNGEE. CDR3 size: 15 residues. With 2 bases removed from V and 3 bases from J, the gap between germline ends came to 14 bases. The CDR3 spells CASSVLASLKETQYF. The CDR3 region has the DNA TGTGCCAGCAGCGTCCTGGCTTCCCTCAAAGAGACCCAGTACTTC.

This clonotype was counted many times. This rearrangement joins TRBV12-3 or TRBV12-4 to TRBJ2-1; D not resolved. The CDR3 contains 12 residues. With 6 bases removed from V and 9 bases from J, the gap between germline ends came to 12 bases. The CDR3: CASSPNQLEQFF. As DNA, the CDR3 is TGTGCCAGCAGCCCCAACCAACTTGAGCAGTTCTTC.